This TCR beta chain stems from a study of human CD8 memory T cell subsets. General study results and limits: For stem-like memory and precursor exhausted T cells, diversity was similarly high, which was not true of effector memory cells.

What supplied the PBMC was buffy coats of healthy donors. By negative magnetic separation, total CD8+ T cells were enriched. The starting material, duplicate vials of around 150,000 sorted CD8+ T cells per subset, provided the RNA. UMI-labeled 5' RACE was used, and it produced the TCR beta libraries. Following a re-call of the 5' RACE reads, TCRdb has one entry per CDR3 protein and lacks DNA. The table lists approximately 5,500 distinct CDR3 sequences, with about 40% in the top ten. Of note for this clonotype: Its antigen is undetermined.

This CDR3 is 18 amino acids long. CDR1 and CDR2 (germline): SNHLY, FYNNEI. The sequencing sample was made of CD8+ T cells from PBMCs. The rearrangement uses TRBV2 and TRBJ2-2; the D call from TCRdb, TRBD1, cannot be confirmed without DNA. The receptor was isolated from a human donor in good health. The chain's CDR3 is CASSEAWQGALNTGELFF.